This is a list of T cell receptor beta chains from one sample in a study of blood T cells in healthy people across ages. TCRdb re-analysed the 5' RACE reads in MiXCR, keeping a single row per CDR3 protein. The repertoire includes 650,000 to 700,000 distinct CDR3 sequences, approximately 30% of them detected once, and approximately 15% sits in the top ten. Specimen: blood. Receptors originate from a woman aged 80 or older in good health. Each CDR3 is given with its conserved first and last residue. D genes are given only for firm matches. The size of a clone is reported for some rows only, either as once, few or many, or as a class for expanded clones.

d_gene: TRBD1; abundance: -; v_gene: TRBV20-1; j_gene: TRBJ2-7; CDR3nt: TGCAGTGCTGCACCGGGACAGGGGGCAAACGAGCAGTACTTC; CDR3aa: CSAAPGQGANEQYF
d_gene: -; abundance: -; v_gene: TRBV2; j_gene: TRBJ2-7; CDR3nt: TGTGCCAGCAACCCCGGGGCTTACGAGCAGTACTTC; CDR3aa: CASNPGAYEQYF
d_gene: -; abundance: -; v_gene: TRBV7-2; j_gene: TRBJ2-1; CDR3nt: TGTGCCAGCAGCTTCTCGGCAGAGCAGTTCTTC; CDR3aa: CASSFSAEQFF
d_gene: TRBD1; abundance: -; v_gene: TRBV28; j_gene: TRBJ1-5; CDR3nt: TGTGCCAGCAGCCCAAGGGGACAGGGAAATCAGCCCCAGCATTTT; CDR3aa: CASSPRGQGNQPQHF
d_gene: TRBD1; abundance: -; v_gene: TRBV30; j_gene: TRBJ1-5; CDR3nt: TGTGCCTGGACCCTCGGGACAGGGGGCAATCAGCCCCAGCATTTT; CDR3aa: CAWTLGTGGNQPQHF
d_gene: TRBD2; abundance: many; v_gene: TRBV9; j_gene: TRBJ2-3; CDR3nt: TGTGCCGGCGAGGGGCGGACTAGCTTGCCAGATACGCAGTATTTT; CDR3aa: CAGEGRTSLPDTQYF
d_gene: -; abundance: -; v_gene: TRBV18; j_gene: TRBJ1-5; CDR3nt: TGTGCCAGCTCACCACGGGCAGGGCGAGGTCAGCCCCAGCATTTT; CDR3aa: CASSPRAGRGQPQHF
d_gene: TRBD2; abundance: few; v_gene: TRBV5-1; j_gene: TRBJ2-2; CDR3nt: TGCGCCAGCAGCCCGAGCGGGGGAGGAGCCGGGGAGCTGTTTTTT; CDR3aa: CASSPSGGGAGELFF
d_gene: TRBD2; abundance: -; v_gene: TRBV7-2; j_gene: TRBJ2-7; CDR3nt: TGTGCCAGCAGCCGACTAGCGGGAACCTACGAGCAGTACTTC; CDR3aa: CASSRLAGTYEQYF
d_gene: -; abundance: -; v_gene: TRBV30; j_gene: TRBJ1-1; CDR3nt: TGTGCCTGGAGGGGGGGACCTACTGAAGCTTTCTTT; CDR3aa: CAWRGGPTEAFF
d_gene: TRBD1; abundance: -; v_gene: TRBV4-2; j_gene: TRBJ1-1; CDR3nt: TGTGCCAGCAGCCAGCAACAGGGGGCAGGTGACACTGAAGCTTTCTTT; CDR3aa: CASSQQQGAGDTEAFF
d_gene: TRBD1; abundance: -; v_gene: TRBV28; j_gene: TRBJ1-2; CDR3nt: TGTGCCAGCACCCAACCGGGACAGAACTATGGCTACACCTTC; CDR3aa: CASTQPGQNYGYTF
d_gene: TRBD2; abundance: few; v_gene: TRBV2; j_gene: TRBJ2-7; CDR3nt: TGTGCCAGCAGTGAAGTGGCTAGCGCCGGGGGGGGCGAGCAGTACTTC; CDR3aa: CASSEVASAGGGEQYF
d_gene: TRBD1; abundance: few; v_gene: TRBV3-1; j_gene: TRBJ1-6; CDR3nt: TGTGCCAGCAGCCAACCGGGACAGGGGACTTCACCCCTCCACTTT; CDR3aa: CASSQPGQGTSPLHF
d_gene: -; abundance: many; v_gene: TRBV6-1; j_gene: TRBJ2-3; CDR3nt: TGTGCCAGCAGTGTTTCAGATACGCAGTATTTT; CDR3aa: CASSVSDTQYF
d_gene: TRBD2; abundance: -; v_gene: TRBV7-6; j_gene: TRBJ2-3; CDR3nt: TGTGCCAGCAGCCCCCGACTAGCGGGGGGGGTTGGTACAGATACGCAGTATTTT; CDR3aa: CASSPRLAGGVGTDTQYF
d_gene: -; abundance: -; v_gene: TRBV6-2/TRBV6-3; j_gene: TRBJ2-5; CDR3nt: TGTGCCAGCAGACCCTCGGGCCTAACTTACAATGAGCAGTACTTC; CDR3aa: CASRPSGLTYNEQYF
d_gene: TRBD1; abundance: -; v_gene: TRBV6-1; j_gene: TRBJ2-2; CDR3nt: TGTGCCAGCAGTACAGGGGTGGACACCGGGGAGCTGTTTTTT; CDR3aa: CASSTGVDTGELFF
d_gene: -; abundance: many; v_gene: TRBV6-5; j_gene: TRBJ2-1; CDR3nt: TGTGCCAGCAGTTATTCGGAGCCGGGGCGGTACAATGAGCAGTTCTTC; CDR3aa: CASSYSEPGRYNEQFF
d_gene: -; abundance: many; v_gene: TRBV4-3; j_gene: TRBJ2-3; CDR3nt: TGCGCCAGCAGCAAAGGGCAGAGCACAGATACGCAGTATTTT; CDR3aa: CASSKGQSTDTQYF
d_gene: -; abundance: few; v_gene: TRBV6-5; j_gene: TRBJ2-1; CDR3nt: TGTGCCAGCAGTTACTCGAGCGGATTCTACAATGGGCAGTTCTTC; CDR3aa: CASSYSSGFYNGQFF
d_gene: TRBD1; abundance: many; v_gene: TRBV6-5; j_gene: TRBJ2-7; CDR3nt: TGTGCCAGCAGCTTCGCGAGGACAGGGGGCCTCGAGCAGTACTTC; CDR3aa: CASSFARTGGLEQYF